The 32 T cell receptor beta chains presented below share a single source sample, sequenced in a study of cytomegalovirus exposure and HLA in healthy donors (dated 2017 in TCRdb). Receptors were amplified or captured by the immunoSEQ multiplex PCR assay. For the multiplex PCR, a mixture combining 60 forward primers for TCR Vbeta segments and 13 reverse primers for TCR Jbeta segments was used. The table was pulled from immuneACCESS by TCRdb, which kept in-frame rearrangements only. Such tables lose some clones; where checked, under half of the loss comes from unresolved V genes, and the rest has no known cause. The sample table records around 220,000 clones; roughly 79% of these occur just once. The ten largest make up around 1.8% of the sample. Material: PBMCs. The source is a man between 18 and 35 years old in good health and CMV-seronegative.

The chain recombines TRBV7-8 with TRBJ1-2; TRBD1 agrees at 8 bases. This CDR3 has 16 residues. Trimming at V came to 2 bases and at J to 6 bases, leaving 11 bases not matched to a gene. Germline CDR1 reads SGHVS; CDR2 reads FQNEAQ. The CDR3 sequence: CASSLRPGGARNGYTF. The CDR3 DNA follows: TGTGCCAGCAGCTTACGCCCAGGGGGCGCGAGGAATGGCTACACCTTC.

The chain has TRBV29-1 and TRBJ1-1; no reliable D call. Between the trimmed V and J ends, which lost 4 bases and 4 bases, there was a span of 13 bases. The CDR3 covers 13 residues. Germline V lookup: CDR1 SQVTM, CDR2 ANQGSEA. This CDR3 is CSVGGGSATEAFF. CDR3 nucleotide sequence: TGCAGCGTTGGGGGAGGGTCGGCCACTGAAGCTTTCTTT.

The rearrangement joins TRBV7-2 to TRBJ2-7; 10 bases map to TRBD2. The V gene's germline CDR1 is SGHTA and CDR2 FQGNSA. Losses at the gene ends were 0 bases for V and 8 bases for J; bases not matched to a gene: 13. The CDR3 consists of 17 residues. CDR3 residues: CASSLAHSGASGGKQYF. In DNA, the CDR3 is TGTGCCAGCAGCTTAGCCCACTCGGGGGCTAGCGGGGGTAAGCAGTACTTC.

The V and J genes are TRBV30 and TRBJ2-5; 8 nucleotides line up with TRBD2. TRBJ2-7 explains the end of the DNA better; the J call may be wrong. The length of the CDR3 is 12 residues. Looked up from germline, CDR1 is GTSNPN and CDR2 is SVGIG (reference sequence). The DNA for the CDR3 is TGTGCCTGGCTAGCGGGCAGTTACGAGCAGTACTTC. Translation: CAWLAGSYEQYF.

The chain employs TRBV28 and TRBJ2-7, with TRBD2 identical over 7 bases. Germline V CDR1 and CDR2: MDHEN, SYDVKM. V dropped 6 bases and J dropped 3; count of bases not matched to a gene: 5. The length of the CDR3 is 13 residues. CDR3 DNA sequence: TGTGCCAGCAGGGAACTAGCGTACTACGAGCAGTACTTC. As protein: CASRELAYYEQYF.

This chain connects TRBV6-5 to TRBJ2-7; 11 bases fit TRBD1. CDR3 length: 15 amino acids. CDR1 MNHEY and CDR2 SVGAGI come from the germline V gene. V dropped 5 bases and J dropped 0; count of bases not matched to a gene: 3. For the CDR3, the DNA is TGTGCCAGCAGTAGGGGACAGGGGGTCTCCTACGAGCAGTACTTC. Its protein is CASSRGQGVSYEQYF.

This clone was seen just once. This chain connects TRBV7-9 to TRBJ1-1; tentatively, D is TRBD1 (6 bases). V dropped 3 bases and J dropped 4 bases, with 12 bases sitting between them. There are 14 residues in the CDR3. Germline CDR1 reads SEHNR; CDR2 reads FQNEAQ (reference sequence). The CDR3 coding sequence is TGTGCCAGCAGCTTTCAACAGGGTGGCACTGAAGCTTTCTTT. This sequence encodes CASSFQQGGTEAFF.

This chain links TRBV27 with TRBJ1-3; 7 bases match TRBD1. The CDR3 is made up of 15 amino acids. Germline loops: CDR1 MNHEY, CDR2 SMNVEV (reference sequence). The junction had 7 bases not matched to a gene; V was cut back by 6 bases and J by 2 bases. The CDR3 nucleotides are TGTGCCAGCAGCCAGACAGGGTTAACTGGAAACACCATATATTTT. Translated, it gives CASSQTGLTGNTIYF.

The J gene is TRBJ1-5, the V gene TRBV7-8; D uncertain. The CDR3 is 16 residues long. The V end lost 3 bases, the J end lost 1 base, and 13 bases lay between the germline ends. Germline CDR1 SGHVS, CDR2 FQNEAQ. The CDR3 nucleotides read TGTGCCAGCAGCTTGCTGACCCCGGGGAGCAATCAGCCCCAGCATTTT. Encoded protein: CASSLLTPGSNQPQHF.

The genes are TRBV18 and TRBJ1-1; weak D call: TRBD1 (5 bases). The CDR3 has 16 residues. V dropped 3 bases and J dropped 3 bases, with 17 bases sitting between them. The V gene's germline CDR1 is KGHSH and CDR2 LQKENI. CDR3: CASSPGGSAEDTEAFF. The CDR3 nucleotides are TGTGCCAGCTCACCGGGGGGTAGCGCGGAGGACACTGAAGCTTTCTTT.

The chain combines TRBV7-2 with TRBJ1-4; TRBD1 matches at 8 bases. CDR3 size: 15 residues. Germline-derived CDR1 and CDR2 are SGHTA and FQGNSA. The ends lost 6 bases at V and 3 bases at J; junction bases unmatched: 6. DNA of the CDR3: TGTGCCAGCAGTCAGGCAGGGGGCCCTAATGAAAAACTGTTTTTT. Its translation is CASSQAGGPNEKLFF. Using reference TRBV7-2 and TRBJ1-4 for the parts outside the CDR3, the full variable domain is GAGVSQSPSNKVTEKGKDVELRCDPISGHTALYWYRQSLGQGLEFLIYFQGNSAPDKSGLPSDRFSAERTGGSVSTLTIQRTQQEDSAVYLCASSQAGGPNEKLFFGSGTQLSVL.

V is TRBV7-2 and J is TRBJ1-1; D gene uncertain. The length of the CDR3 is 13 residues. V lost 3 bases and J lost 1, with 6 bases in between. Germline CDR1 reads SGHTA; CDR2 reads FQGNSA. The CDR3 sequence: CASSFSGNTEAFF. As DNA, the CDR3 is TGTGCCAGCAGCTTTTCGGGGAACACTGAAGCTTTCTTT.

V gene TRBV7-2 combines with J gene TRBJ2-7, with TRBD2 as a possible D gene (6 bases). CDR1 is SGHTA, CDR2 FQGNSA, per germline. V was clipped by 5 bases and J by 1 base, with 12 bases between them. The CDR3 runs 14 residues. CDR3 sequence (DNA): TGTGCCAGCAGCCCCCGTGGGACTTCCTACGAGCAGTACTTC. Its protein is CASSPRGTSYEQYF.

The gene calls are TRBV7-2 and TRBJ2-1; TRBD1 aligns across 11 bases. The CDR3 contains 19 residues. V lost 4 bases, J lost 2 bases, and 13 bases stayed unmatched. Germline assignment: CDR1 SGHTA and CDR2 FQGNSA. The CDR3 reads CASSWGTGGSPGAYNEQFF. The CDR3 DNA is TGTGCCAGCAGCTGGGGGACAGGGGGATCCCCTGGGGCCTACAATGAGCAGTTCTTC.

This chain joins TRBV5-1 and TRBJ2-7; 9 bases agree with TRBD1. The germline V gene has CDR1 SGHRS and CDR2 YFSETQ. This CDR3 comprises 16 residues. Unmatched junction bases numbered 10, after V lost 4 bases and J lost 2 bases. CDR3 DNA sequence: TGCGCCAGCAGCCAAAGGCGACAGGGGGGGACCTACGAGCAGTACTTC. Its protein is CASSQRRQGGTYEQYF.

The chain carries TRBV7-2 and TRBJ1-3; D remains unclear. The CDR3 runs 11 residues. Germline V CDR1 and CDR2: SGHTA, FQGNSA. Deletions cut 4 bases from V and 5 bases from J, with 3 bases between. The CDR3 nucleotides are TGTGCCAGCAGCTACAGAAACACCATATATTTT. This sequence encodes CASSYRNTIYF.

The rearrangement uses TRBV5-8 and TRBJ2-1; D perhaps matches TRBD1 (6 bases). With 4 bases removed from V and 6 bases from J, the gap between germline ends came to 14 bases. Germline values: CDR1 SGHTS, CDR2 YDEGEE. This CDR3 spans 14 amino acids. The CDR3 nucleotides are TGTGCCAGCAGCCCCCCTGCCAGGGGCAATGAGCAGTTCTTC. Translation gives CASSPPARGNEQFF.

This clone was observed a single time. The chain is built from TRBV7-2 and TRBJ1-5; tentatively, D is TRBD1 (6 bases). The germline V gene has CDR1 SGHTA and CDR2 FQGNSA. CDR3 length: 14 residues. V was trimmed by 5 bases and J by 6 bases, leaving 14 bases between them. The CDR3 DNA follows: TGTGCCAGCAGCCCTAGACAGGAGGCTCAGCCCCAGCATTTT. Encoded protein: CASSPRQEAQPQHF. Variable domain in full (rest from reference TRBV7-2 and TRBJ1-5): GAGVSQSPSNKVTEKGKDVELRCDPISGHTALYWYRQSLGQGLEFLIYFQGNSAPDKSGLPSDRFSAERTGGSVSTLTIQRTQQEDSAVYLCASSPRQEAQPQHFGDGTRLSIL.

The CDR3 nucleotides read TGTGCCAGCTCACCATTCAGTCTCGGGACAGGGGATTTTAACACCGGGGAGCTGTTTTTT. It translates to CASSPFSLGTGDFNTGELFF. The V and J genes are TRBV18 and TRBJ2-2, with 10 bases lining up with TRBD1. The CDR3 is 20 amino acids. Per germline, CDR1 KGHSH and CDR2 LQKENI. Trimming cost V 2 bases and J 2 bases; bases outside gene matches: 14.

The chain is built from TRBV7-9 and TRBJ2-3; 7 bases align to TRBD1. V was pared by 4 bases and J by 11 bases, with 15 bases of the junction left unmatched. CDR1 is SEHNR, CDR2 FQNEAQ, per germline (reference sequence). This CDR3 region has 15 residues. CDR3 in DNA: TGTGCCAGCAGCTCCACAGGGGTAACTGCGGGTTTGCAGTATTTT. Its protein product is CASSSTGVTAGLQYF.

V and J are TRBV5-4 and TRBJ2-3; 7 bases fit TRBD2. Germline values: CDR1 SGHNT, CDR2 YYREEE (reference sequence). This CDR3 has 16 amino acids. Trimming cost V 2 bases and J 6 bases; bases outside gene matches: 12. The CDR3 DNA reads TGTGCCAGCAGCTTCGCGGTAGGCGGGGGAAGGGATACGCAGTATTTT. It specifies CASSFAVGGGRDTQYF.

The chain recombines TRBV7-2 with TRBJ2-7; D is unclear. The V end was cut by 5 bases, the J end by 3 bases, with 14 bases between. CDR1 and CDR2 (germline): SGHTA, FQGNSA. The CDR3 is made up of 14 amino acids. The CDR3 bases are TGTGCCAGCAGCCCTAACCCCCAATACTACGAGCAGTACTTC. As protein: CASSPNPQYYEQYF.

The rearrangement joins TRBV5-1 to TRBJ2-5, with TRBD2 identical over 12 bases. The J call may not be correct, given that the DNA end is closer to TRBJ2-7. Germline lookup yields CDR1 SGHRS and CDR2 YFSETQ. The CDR3 is made up of 17 amino acids. CDR3 bases: TGCGCCAGCAGCTTCGGGGGACTAGCGGGTACGAATTACGAGCAGTACTTC. As protein: CASSFGGLAGTNYEQYF.

This chain joins TRBV10-3 and TRBJ2-7; 11 nucleotides match TRBD2. V lost 0 bases to trimming and J lost 0 bases; unmatched junction nucleotides: 4. Germline CDR1 and CDR2: ENHRY and SYGVKD. The CDR3 has 17 amino acids. Written as DNA, the CDR3 is TGTGCCATCAGTGAGTCGGGGACTAGCGGAAACTCCTACGAGCAGTACTTC. Protein: CAISESGTSGNSYEQYF.

The chain uses TRBV5-8 and TRBJ2-2; 9 nucleotides align to TRBD2. The CDR3 extends over 16 amino acids. Germline CDR1 SGHTS, CDR2 YDEGEE. The V and J ends lost 4 bases and 4 bases, in that order; junction bases with no gene match: 8. The CDR3 loop is CASSRALAGSTGELFF. CDR3 in DNA: TGTGCCAGCAGCCGTGCACTAGCGGGCAGCACCGGGGAGCTGTTTTTT.

There are a few counts of this clone. The chain is built from TRBV6-6 and TRBJ2-3, with 10 bases that match TRBD2. CDR1 and CDR2 from the germline V gene are MNHNY and SVGAGI (reference sequence). The CDR3 contains 15 residues. The trim removed 4 bases at V and 6 bases at J, leaving 7 bases unmatched. The CDR3 loop reads CASSWSGGGLDTQYF. CDR3 coding DNA: TGTGCCAGCAGTTGGAGCGGGGGGGGATTGGATACGCAGTATTTT.

This clone has only a few counts. The V call is TRBV28, the J call TRBJ2-7; 7 bases map to TRBD1. The J segment lost 3 bases and the V segment lost 4 bases, leaving 12 bases of the junction unmatched. Per the germline V gene, CDR1 is MDHEN and CDR2 is SYDVKM. The CDR3 spans 16 residues. The CDR3 protein is CASSWAQDRVNYEQYF. DNA for the CDR3: TGTGCCAGCAGTTGGGCTCAAGACAGGGTGAACTACGAGCAGTACTTC.

This sequence joins TRBV28 and TRBJ2-1; the match to TRBD2 covers 9 bases. J gave up 8 bases and V 8 bases, and 10 bases lay outside the gene matches. The CDR3 contains 14 residues. Germline V gives CDR1 MDHEN, CDR2 SYDVKM. The CDR3 reads CASYGAGGPYEQFF. The CDR3 region has the DNA TGTGCCAGCTATGGGGCGGGAGGGCCGTATGAGCAGTTCTTC.

The V call is TRBV10-3, the J call TRBJ2-7, with no clear D. CDR3 size: 16 residues. The germline gives CDR1 ENHRY, CDR2 SYGVKD. Trimming left V 3 bases short and J 4 bases short, with 19 bases between. CDR3 sequence (DNA): TGTGCCATCAGTGAAGTACGGAAGGCGGAAGTGTACGAGCAGTACTTC. Translation: CAISEVRKAEVYEQYF.

This clone showed up just once. V gene TRBV23-1 combines with J gene TRBJ2-1; no clear D. TRBV23-1 is noted as an ORF with a role that remains uncertain. This CDR3 has 16 residues. Trimming shortened V by 1 base and J by 0 bases, and 10 bases separated the two germline ends. The CDR3 bases are TGCGCCAGCAGTCAATGCGGCACGAGCTCCTACAATGAGCAGTTCTTC. Residues: CASSQCGTSSYNEQFF.

The chain employs TRBV29-1 and TRBJ2-7, with D tentatively TRBD1 (6 bases). The CDR3 has 13 amino acids. Germline V CDR1 and CDR2: SQVTM, ANQGSEA. V was trimmed by 4 bases and J by 1 base, leaving 11 bases between them. The DNA for the CDR3 is TGCAGCGTTGTGGACAGTGGATCCTACGAGCAGTACTTC. Protein sequence: CSVVDSGSYEQYF.

J is TRBJ2-1 and V is TRBV7-2, with D possibly being TRBD2 (6 bases). The V gene's germline CDR1 is SGHTA and CDR2 FQGNSA. The CDR3 extends over 13 amino acids. Between the trimmed V and J ends, which lost 5 bases and 10 bases, there was a span of 15 bases. The CDR3 coding sequence is TGTGCCAGCAGCCGGGGTGGGGGAGGCGAGCAGTTCTTC. Translation gives CASSRGGGGEQFF.